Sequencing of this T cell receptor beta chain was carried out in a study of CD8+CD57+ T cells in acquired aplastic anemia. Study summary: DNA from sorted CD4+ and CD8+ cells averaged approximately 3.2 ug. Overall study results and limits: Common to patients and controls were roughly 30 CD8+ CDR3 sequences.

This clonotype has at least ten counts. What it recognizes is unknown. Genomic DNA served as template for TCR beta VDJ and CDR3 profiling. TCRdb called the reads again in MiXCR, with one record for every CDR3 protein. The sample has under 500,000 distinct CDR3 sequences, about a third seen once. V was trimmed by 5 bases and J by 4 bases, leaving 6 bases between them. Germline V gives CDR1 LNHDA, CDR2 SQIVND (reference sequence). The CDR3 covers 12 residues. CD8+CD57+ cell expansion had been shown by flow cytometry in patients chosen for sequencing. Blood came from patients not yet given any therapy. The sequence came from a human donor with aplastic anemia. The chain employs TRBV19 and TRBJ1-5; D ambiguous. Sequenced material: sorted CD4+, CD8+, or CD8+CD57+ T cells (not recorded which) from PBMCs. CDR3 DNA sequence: TGTGCCAGTAGTCCGTATAATCAGCCCCAGCATTTT. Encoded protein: CASSPYNQPQHF.